The 23 T cell receptor beta chains reported below all come from one sample, sequenced in a study of cytomegalovirus exposure and HLA in healthy donors. PCR was performed using 60 Vbeta and 13 Jbeta primers. TCRdb's copy holds only in-frame clones and misses some; the assay was immunoSEQ multiplex PCR. Seen here are about 96,000 clones, 65% to 85% observed once, and the top ten hold roughly 14%. Sequencing used PBMCs. These receptors all come from a woman in her sixties or seventies in good health and CMV-seropositive.

The V call is TRBV5-4, the J call TRBJ2-7; a weak D match, TRBD1 (6 bases). From germline, CDR1 is SGHNT and CDR2 YYREEE (reference sequence). Trimming left V 0 bases short and J 3 bases short, with 13 bases between. The CDR3 extends over 15 amino acids. Written as DNA, the CDR3 is TGTGCCAGCAGCTTGGTAGGGACACAGGGCTACGAGCAGTACTTC. Its translation: CASSLVGTQGYEQYF.

A few counts support this clone. The rearrangement links TRBV5-6 to TRBJ1-2; TRBD1 matches 10 bases. Unmatched junction bases numbered 9, after V lost 4 bases and J lost 6 bases. CDR1 is SGHDT and CDR2 is YYEEEE in the germline V gene. CDR3 size: 15 residues. The CDR3 nucleotides are TGTGCCAGCAGCAAATTCGGGACAGGGGCCGATGGCTACACCTTC. Amino acid sequence: CASSKFGTGADGYTF.

J is TRBJ1-1 and V is TRBV20-1, with unresolved D. CDR1 and CDR2 (germline): DFQATT, SNEGSKA (reference sequence). This CDR3 spans 9 amino acids. Trimming shortened V by 6 bases and J by 6 bases, and 5 bases separated the two germline ends. The CDR3 nucleotides are TGCAGTGCGTATCCTGAAGCTTTCTTT. Translating gives CSAYPEAFF.

The genes are TRBV29-1 and TRBJ1-2; D is possibly TRBD1 (5 bases). V was trimmed by 2 bases and J by 5 bases, leaving 18 bases between them. Germline V gene sequence: CDR1 SQVTM, CDR2 ANQGSEA. The length of the CDR3 is 15 residues. CDR3 nucleotide sequence: TGCAGCGTTGAAACGATCGTGCCAGGGCGGTATGGCTACACCTTC. Protein: CSVETIVPGRYGYTF.

The chain uses TRBV29-1 and TRBJ1-2; D is ambiguous. The ends were cut back, 0 bases at V and 4 bases at J, with 9 bases in the middle. Germline V CDR1 and CDR2: SQVTM, ANQGSEA. The CDR3 sequence is 13 residues long. The CDR3 spells CSVEEPVAYGYTF. The CDR3 DNA reads TGCAGCGTTGAAGAACCGGTCGCCTATGGCTACACCTTC.

The rearrangement joins TRBV5-1 to TRBJ2-1; tentatively, D is TRBD1 (5 bases). The ends were cut back, 1 base at V and 6 bases at J, with 14 bases in the middle. The CDR3 totals 15 residues. CDR1 and CDR2 (germline): SGHRS, YFSETQ. CDR3 nucleotide sequence: TGCGCCAGCAGCTTGTTTCCAGGGTCGGGCAATGAGCAGTTCTTC. This sequence encodes CASSLFPGSGNEQFF.

This clone has only one observation. Here the CDR3 DNA reads TGTGCCAGCAGTGGGTCAGGGTCAGGTCAGCCCCAGCATTTT. Residues: CASSGSGSGQPQHF. This chain connects TRBV6-1 to TRBJ1-5; a possible D gene is TRBD1 (5 bases). Germline V gene sequence: CDR1 MNHNS, CDR2 SASEGT. The length of the CDR3 is 14 residues. Trimming cost V 4 bases and J 6 bases, with 13 bases left between them.

The V call is TRBV7-2, the J call TRBJ1-3; no clear D. The CDR3 has 14 residues. The germline V gene has CDR1 SGHTA and CDR2 FQGNSA. Trimming shortened V by 1 base and J by 2 bases, and 6 bases separated the two germline ends. CDR3 nucleotide sequence: TGTGCCAGCAGCTTAGTCCCGGCTGGAAACACCATATATTTT. As protein: CASSLVPAGNTIYF. The full variable domain, its missing parts supplied by reference TRBV7-2 and TRBJ1-3, is GAGVSQSPSNKVTEKGKDVELRCDPISGHTALYWYRQSLGQGLEFLIYFQGNSAPDKSGLPSDRFSAERTGGSVSTLTIQRTQQEDSAVYLCASSLVPAGNTIYFGEGSWLTVV.

The V and J genes are TRBV6-7 and TRBJ2-4; 9 bases map to TRBD1. TRBV6-7 is recorded as an ORF, its role being uncertain. Trimming removed 5 bases from V and 1 base from J; junction bases left unmatched: 18. CDR3 length: 20 amino acids. The DNA of the CDR3 is TGTGCCAGCAGTACCCTGCAGAAACCTTACAGGGGGCATGCCAAAAACATTCAGTACTTC. This sequence encodes CASSTLQKPYRGHAKNIQYF.

The chain employs TRBV11-2 and TRBJ2-1, with 9 nucleotides matching TRBD2. The CDR3 is 16 amino acids. Germline-derived CDR1 and CDR2 are SGHAT and FQNNGV. J gave up 4 bases and V 5 bases, and 9 bases lay outside the gene matches. CDR3 loop: CASSRRLAEPYNEQFF. CDR3 nucleotides: TGTGCCAGCAGCCGCCGACTAGCGGAGCCATACAATGAGCAGTTCTTC.

The chain employs TRBV28 and TRBJ2-7; 7 nucleotides line up with TRBD1. CDR1 is MDHEN and CDR2 is SYDVKM in the germline V gene. The V and J ends lost 8 bases and 2 bases, in that order; junction bases with no gene match: 6. The CDR3 contains 13 residues. CDR3 loop: CASRDSLTYEQYF. The CDR3, as DNA: TGTGCCAGCCGGGACAGCCTAACCTACGAGCAGTACTTC.

The chain's CDR3 is CASSFRRGSVNTGELFF. The CDR3 DNA is TGTGCCAGCAGCTTCAGGCGGGGTTCCGTGAACACCGGGGAGCTGTTTTTT. This sequence joins TRBV7-9 and TRBJ2-2; possible D gene TRBD2, 6 bases. This CDR3 spans 17 amino acids. CDR1 and CDR2 (germline): SEHNR, FQNEAQ (reference sequence). V was pared by 3 bases and J by 1 base, with 15 bases between.

This clone was seen only once. J is TRBJ2-7 and V is TRBV5-4, with 10 nucleotides matching TRBD2. Unmatched junction bases numbered 4, after V lost 3 bases and J lost 4 bases. CDR1 and CDR2 from the germline V gene are SGHNT and YYREEE (reference sequence). CDR3 length equals 14 residues. CDR3: CASSSAGGPYEQYF. CDR3 nucleotide sequence: TGTGCCAGCAGCTCAGCGGGGGGGCCGTACGAGCAGTACTTC.

This chain uses TRBV9 with TRBJ2-2, with D perhaps TRBD2 (6 bases). The CDR3 contains 15 residues. V was pared by 3 bases and J by 7 bases, with 16 bases between. Germline loops: CDR1 SGDLS, CDR2 YYNGEE. The CDR3 spells CASSGLKLASGELFF. The CDR3 DNA is TGTGCCAGCAGCGGCCTCAAACTAGCCAGCGGGGAGCTGTTTTTT.

This CDR3 reads CASSFQGARTEAFF. In DNA, the CDR3 is TGTGCCAGCAGTTTCCAGGGGGCGCGTACTGAAGCTTTCTTT. The chain uses TRBV27 and TRBJ1-1; 8 bases map to TRBD1. Germline V gives CDR1 MNHEY, CDR2 SMNVEV (reference sequence). The CDR3 runs to 14 residues. Trimming at V came to 3 bases and at J to 5 bases, leaving 5 bases not matched to a gene.

The chain links TRBV6-1 to TRBJ1-5; D possibly corresponds to TRBD1 (6 bases). V was trimmed by 8 bases and J by 6 bases, leaving 17 bases between them. CDR3 length: 14 amino acids. Germline assignment: CDR1 MNHNS and CDR2 SASEGT. CDR3 sequence (DNA): TGTGCCAGCGTACACCCAGGGGCGGCTCAGCCCCAGCATTTT. This encodes CASVHPGAAQPQHF.

This clone came up a few times. V gene TRBV4-3 combines with J gene TRBJ2-2; D uncertain. The germline V and J ends were trimmed by 0 bases and 1 base, with 9 bases remaining between them. CDR1 is LGHNA, CDR2 YSLEER, per germline. The CDR3 is 16 residues long. CDR3 in amino acids: CASSQEPPGNTGELFF. As DNA, the CDR3 is TGCGCCAGCAGCCAAGAACCGCCGGGGAACACCGGGGAGCTGTTTTTT.

The CDR3 here is CATRSGGASDTQYF. CDR3 bases: TGCGCCACCAGAAGCGGGGGGGCGTCAGATACGCAGTATTTT. V usage is TRBV5-1 and J usage is TRBJ2-3; 10 positions agree with TRBD2. The CDR3 runs to 14 residues. V lost 9 bases, J lost 4 bases, and 8 bases stayed unmatched. Germline V gene sequence: CDR1 SGHRS, CDR2 YFSETQ. Full variable domain (missing parts from reference TRBV5-1 and TRBJ2-3): KAGVTQTPRYLIKTRGQQVTLSCSPISGHRSVSWYQQTPGQGLQFLFEYFSETQRNKGNFPGRFSGRQFSNSRSEMNVSTLELGDSALYLCATRSGGASDTQYFGPGTRLTVL.

Here the CDR3 reads CASSLGEGTGDNEQFF. The CDR3 DNA is TGTGCCAGCAGCTTAGGCGAGGGGACAGGAGACAATGAGCAGTTCTTC. The J gene is TRBJ2-1, the V gene TRBV11-3; 8 bases map to TRBD1. Germline V gives CDR1 SGHNT, CDR2 YENEEA. The trim removed 1 base at V and 5 bases at J, leaving 7 bases unmatched. The CDR3 is 16 residues long.

This sequence joins TRBV6-1 and TRBJ2-7, with D possibly TRBD1 on 5 matching bases. Germline CDR1 is MNHNS and CDR2 is SASEGT. Trimming stripped 0 bases from V and 2 bases from J, with 14 bases between. The CDR3 has 16 amino acids. The CDR3 DNA is TGTGCCAGCAGTGAAGCGCTACTGACAGCGCCCTACGAGCAGTACTTC. Protein: CASSEALLTAPYEQYF.

In its sample, this clone was seen once. The chain is built from TRBV4-2 and TRBJ2-2; a weak D match, TRBD1 (5 bases). Trimming took 0 bases from V and 1 from J, leaving 12 bases between them. CDR1 is LGHNA, CDR2 YNFKEQ, per germline. The CDR3 has 17 residues. For the CDR3, the DNA is TGTGCCAGCAGCCAAGAAGGTCAGGGTATGAACACCGGGGAGCTGTTTTTT. The encoded protein is CASSQEGQGMNTGELFF.

This clone was counted a few times. The chain employs TRBV6-5 and TRBJ2-1; D ambiguous. V lost 6 bases, J lost 0 bases, and 12 bases lay in between. Germline lookup yields CDR1 MNHEY and CDR2 SVGAGI. This CDR3 comprises 15 residues. The DNA of the CDR3 is TGTGCCAGCAGCTTAACAGAGAGCTCCTACAATGAGCAGTTCTTC. It codes for CASSLTESSYNEQFF.

The chain is built from TRBV7-8 and TRBJ2-5; 11 bases line up with TRBD2. The DNA end is a closer match to TRBJ2-7, so the J assignment may be wrong. The CDR3 contains 15 residues. Germline V gene data show CDR1 as SGHVS and CDR2 as FQNEAQ. The CDR3 DNA reads as TGTGCCAGCAGCGCACTAGCGGGAGCGGGTTACGAGCAGTACTTC. The encoded protein is CASSALAGAGYEQYF.